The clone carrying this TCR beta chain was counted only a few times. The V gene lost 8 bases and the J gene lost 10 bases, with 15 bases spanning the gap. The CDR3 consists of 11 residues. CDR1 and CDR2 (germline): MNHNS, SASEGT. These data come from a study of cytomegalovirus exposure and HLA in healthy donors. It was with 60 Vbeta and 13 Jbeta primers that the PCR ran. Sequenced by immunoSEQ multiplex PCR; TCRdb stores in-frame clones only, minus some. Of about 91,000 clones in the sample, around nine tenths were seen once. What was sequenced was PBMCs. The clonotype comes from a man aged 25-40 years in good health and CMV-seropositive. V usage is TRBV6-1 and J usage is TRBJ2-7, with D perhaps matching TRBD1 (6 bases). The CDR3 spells CASGSWGQQYF. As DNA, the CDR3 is TGTGCCAGCGGGTCTTGGGGGCAACAGTACTTC.